The clone carrying this T cell receptor (beta chain) has only a few counts. The antigen remains undetermined. These data are taken from a study of CD8 T cells in ankylosing spondylitis. The CDR3 runs 12 residues. V lost 5 bases and J lost 3, with 8 bases in between. Study conclusions and caveats: Ankylosing spondylitis blood appeared to be characterized by a TCR beta motif of fewer than ten highly homologous variants. In reactive arthritis synovial fluid and blood, some motif variants had been reported before. Clones tied to disease were said to be significantly enriched in matched ankylosing spondylitis synovial fluid.

TCR beta libraries were made by quantitative 5'-RACE with molecular barcodes. TCRdb processed the 5' RACE reads anew with MiXCR; each CDR3 protein has one entry. Among over 450,000 distinct CDR3 sequences listed, about an eighth were seen once. The J gene is TRBJ2-7, the V gene TRBV12-3 or TRBV12-4; D may be TRBD2 (5 bases). This clonotype was obtained from a male donor with ankylosing spondylitis. The sample taken for sequencing was blood, either unsorted or a sorted T cell fraction (not recorded which). CDR3 sequence: CASSGERYEQYF. In nucleotides, the CDR3 is TGTGCCAGCAGTGGGGAGCGCTACGAGCAGTACTTC.